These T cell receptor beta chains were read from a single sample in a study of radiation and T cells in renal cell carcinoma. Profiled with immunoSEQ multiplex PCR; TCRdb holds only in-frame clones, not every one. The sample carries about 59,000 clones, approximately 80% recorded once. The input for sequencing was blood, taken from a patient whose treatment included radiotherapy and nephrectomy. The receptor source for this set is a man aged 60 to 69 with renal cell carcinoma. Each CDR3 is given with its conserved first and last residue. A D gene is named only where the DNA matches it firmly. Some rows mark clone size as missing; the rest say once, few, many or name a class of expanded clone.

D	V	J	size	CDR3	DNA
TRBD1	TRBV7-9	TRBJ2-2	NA	CASSLAAGTGYTGELFF	TGTGCCAGCAGCTTAGCCGCCGGGACAGGGTACACCGGGGAGCTGTTTTTT
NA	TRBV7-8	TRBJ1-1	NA	CASSSYRTSNTEAFF	TGTGCCAGCAGCTCGTACCGTACATCGAACACTGAAGCTTTCTTT
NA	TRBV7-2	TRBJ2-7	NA	CASSLDQDEQYF	TGTGCCAGCAGCTTAGACCAAGACGAGCAGTACTTC
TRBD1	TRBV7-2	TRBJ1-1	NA	CASSFVTGGVTEAFF	TGTGCCAGCAGCTTTGTGACAGGGGGTGTGACTGAAGCTTTCTTT
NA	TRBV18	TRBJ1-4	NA	CASSPVPTTLGEKLFF	TGTGCCAGCTCACCGGTGCCGACGACCTTGGGTGAAAAACTGTTTTTT
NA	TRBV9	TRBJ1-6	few	CASSPTRDSPLHF	TGTGCCAGCAGCCCTACGAGGGATTCACCCCTCCACTTT
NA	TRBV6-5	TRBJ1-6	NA	CASRGGDSPLHF	TGTGCCAGCAGAGGGGGGGATTCACCCCTCCACTTT
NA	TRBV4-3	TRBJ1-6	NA	CASSQEQGRSPLHF	TGCGCCAGCAGCCAAGAACAGGGACGCTCACCCCTCCACTTT
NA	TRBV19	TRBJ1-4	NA	CASLEDPNEKLFF	TGTGCCAGTCTTGAGGACCCGAATGAAAAACTGTTTTTT
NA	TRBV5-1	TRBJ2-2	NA	CASSLDVGGDTGELFF	TGCGCCAGCAGCTTGGACGTGGGCGGGGACACCGGGGAGCTGTTTTTT
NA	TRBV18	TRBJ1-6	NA	CASSQGPDNSPLHF	TGTGCCAGCTCGCAGGGTCCAGATAATTCACCCCTCCACTTT
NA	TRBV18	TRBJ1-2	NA	CASFIPNYGYTF	TGTGCCAGCTTCATCCCTAACTATGGCTACACCTTC
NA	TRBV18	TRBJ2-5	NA	CASSPPSGGKETQYF	TGTGCCAGCTCACCACCGTCGGGGGGCAAAGAGACCCAGTACTTC
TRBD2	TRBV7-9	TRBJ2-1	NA	CASNGRGRFNEQFF	TGTGCCAGCAACGGGAGGGGTAGGTTCAATGAGCAGTTCTTC